The present entry profiles one T cell receptor (beta chain) with its context. The sample originates from a study of human versus mouse CDR3 diversity and MHC coevolution. In the study overall: Reported immunoSEQ sensitivity was one in 200,000 T cells, with reduced amplification bias. Samples had between roughly 5.5 x 10^6 and 1.6 x 10^7 valid reads.

From germline, CDR1 is LGHNA and CDR2 YNFKEQ. CDR3 length equals 13 residues. Trimming took off 5 bases at V and 7 bases at J, with 15 bases between the two ends. The table came from immunoSEQ multiplex PCR; TCRdb's copy has only in-frame clones and leaves some out. This table holds around 74,000 clones, about 90% found once. Cells were CD45RO-negative CD62L-positive naive CD4 T cells sorted from PBMCs. The receptor was isolated from a person between 25 and 70 years old in good health. This rearrangement joins TRBV4-2 to TRBJ2-7; D is undetermined. The sequenced material came from naive CD4+ T cells from blood. Subset reported: CD45RO-negative CD62L-positive naive CD4 T cells. The CDR3 reads CASSASRLREQYF. CDR3 sequence (DNA): TGTGCCAGCAGCGCCAGTAGGCTGCGGGAGCAGTACTTC.